Below are 28 T cell receptor beta chains sequenced from a single sample in a study of blood T cell repertoires in COVID-19. Profiled with immunoSEQ multiplex PCR; TCRdb holds only in-frame clones, not every one. The sample gives over 150,000 clones, around nine tenths of which show up once; about 0.96% is in the top ten. The sample was peripheral blood. Receptor source: a woman between 18 and 29 years old who had recovered from COVID-19.

This clone was observed a single time. The rearrangement links TRBV1 to TRBJ2-7; whether TRBD1, the table's D call, matches the DNA was not checked. TRBV1 is annotated as a pseudogene. The CDR3 has 12 residues. The CDR3 sequence: CTSSQFITGSMV. The CDR3 bases are TGCACCAGCAGCCAATTTATCACAGGGTCAATGGTC.

The genes are TRBV2 and TRBJ1-5; TRBD1 aligns across 10 bases. The CDR3 covers 12 residues. Per germline, CDR1 SNHLY and CDR2 FYNNEI. Trimming cost V 9 bases and J 5 bases; bases outside gene matches: 1. CDR3 DNA sequence: TGTGCCAGTGGGACAGGGGATCAGCCCCAGCATTTT. As protein: CASGTGDQPQHF. The full variable domain, completed using reference TRBV2 and TRBJ1-5, is EPEVTQTPSHQVTQMGQEVILRCVPISNHLYFYWYRQILGQKVEFLVSFYNNEISEKSEIFDDQFSVERPDGSNFTLKIRSTKLEDSAMYFCASGTGDQPQHFGDGTRLSIL.

This clone was observed a handful of times. The chain uses TRBV9 and TRBJ1-6, with 7 nucleotides matching TRBD1. The J segment lost 7 bases and the V segment lost 3 bases, leaving 1 base of the junction unmatched. Germline V gene sequence: CDR1 SGDLS, CDR2 YYNGEE. The CDR3 extends over 13 amino acids. CDR3 residues: CASSATGNSPLHF. Here the CDR3 DNA reads TGTGCCAGCAGCGCGACAGGGAATTCACCCCTCCACTTT.

The gene calls are TRBV7-2 and TRBJ1-1, with D perhaps matching TRBD1 (5 bases). This CDR3 contains 18 residues. Germline CDR1 reads SGHTA; CDR2 reads FQGNSA. V dropped 6 bases and J dropped 0 bases, with 23 bases sitting between them. CDR3 residues: CASSPDSRPIYMNTEAFF. The CDR3 DNA sequence: TGTGCCAGCAGTCCCGACAGCCGGCCCATATACATGAACACTGAAGCTTTCTTT.

This clone was seen a handful of times. The chain combines TRBV4-3 with TRBJ2-3, with D perhaps matching TRBD1 (5 bases). V was shortened by 3 bases and J by 6 bases, with 13 bases between the two germline ends. CDR3 size: 14 residues. CDR1 is LGHNA, CDR2 YSLEER, per germline. DNA of the CDR3: TGCGCCAGCAGCCATGGGTCGACAGTGGATACGCAGTATTTT. Its translation: CASSHGSTVDTQYF.

CDR3 loop: CASSYGPGTSTDTQYF. The CDR3, as DNA: TGTGCCAGCAGTTACGGGCCGGGAACTAGCACAGATACGCAGTATTTT. V and J are TRBV6-5 and TRBJ2-3; weak D call: TRBD2 (5 bases). This CDR3 region has 16 residues. Trimming cost V 2 bases and J 0 bases, with 12 bases left between them. The germline gives CDR1 MNHEY, CDR2 SVGAGI.

This clone has ten or more counts. This chain uses TRBV19 with TRBJ1-3; the D gene is possibly TRBD1 (5 bases). The CDR3 is 14 amino acids. V shed 10 bases and J shed 0 bases, with 13 bases lying between them. Germline V gene data show CDR1 as LNHDA and CDR2 as SQIVND (reference sequence). CDR3 bases: TGTGCCACCGAGGTTGGGGCCTCTGGAAACACCATATATTTT. It translates to CATEVGASGNTIYF.

The chain is built from TRBV27 and TRBJ2-7; 7 positions agree with TRBD2. CDR3 length equals 13 residues. The V gene end was trimmed by 6 bases and the J gene end by 7 bases; junction bases not matched to a gene: 9. Germline values: CDR1 MNHEY, CDR2 SMNVEV (reference sequence). In DNA, the CDR3 is TGTGCCAGCAGGGGGAGGGGTGATTGGGAGCAGTACGTC. Encoded protein: CASRGRGDWEQYV.

V is TRBV12-3 or TRBV12-4 and J is TRBJ1-1; D is ambiguous. V lost 7 bases and J 5 bases, leaving 11 bases between the germline ends. CDR3 length: 12 amino acids. CDR3 loop: CASTPERTEAFF. CDR3 coding DNA: TGTGCCAGCACACCGGAGCGGACTGAAGCTTTCTTT.

The CDR3 region is CASSLGPYTGELFF. The CDR3 DNA is TGTGCCAGCAGCTTGGGGCCCTACACCGGGGAGCTGTTTTTT. The V and J genes are TRBV5-5 and TRBJ2-2; D gene uncertain. The V gene lost 0 bases and the J gene lost 3 bases, with 6 bases spanning the gap. CDR3 size: 14 residues. Per the germline V gene, CDR1 is SGHKS and CDR2 is YYEKEE (reference sequence).

The rearrangement uses TRBV9 and TRBJ2-2; 9 nucleotides match TRBD2. With 4 bases clipped from V and 5 bases from J, the junction kept 6 bases outside the gene matches. Germline assignment: CDR1 SGDLS and CDR2 YYNGEE. CDR3 size: 15 residues. The chain's CDR3 is CASSFSGSQTGELFF. As DNA, the CDR3 is TGTGCCAGCAGCTTTAGCGGGAGCCAAACCGGGGAGCTGTTTTTT.

The chain carries TRBV6-2 or TRBV6-3 and TRBJ2-3, with 10 bases fitting TRBD2. V shed 0 bases and J 3 bases; nucleotides not matched to a gene: 15. The length of the CDR3 is 20 residues. CDR1 MNHEY and CDR2 SVGEGT come from the germline V gene. The CDR3 DNA sequence: TGTGCCAGCAGTTACTCGAGGGCCCTAGGACTAGCGGACCCGACAGATACGCAGTATTTT. Protein: CASSYSRALGLADPTDTQYF.

J is TRBJ1-1 and V is TRBV9, with TRBD1 identical over 7 bases. The CDR3 extends over 16 amino acids. The V gene end was trimmed by 0 bases and the J gene end by 0 bases; junction bases not matched to a gene: 5. Germline V CDR1 and CDR2: SGDLS, YYNGEE. DNA for the CDR3: TGTGCCAGCAGCGTAGATCCCGGGACAGTGAACACTGAAGCTTTCTTT. Translated: CASSVDPGTVNTEAFF.

This chain uses TRBV7-6 with TRBJ2-3, with 7 bases aligning to TRBD1. The junction had 9 bases not matched to a gene; V was cut back by 4 bases and J by 2 bases. Germline CDR1 SGHVS, CDR2 FNYEAQ. This CDR3 spans 16 amino acids. CDR3 sequence (DNA): TGTGCCAGCAGCTACCAACCGGGACAGCCCACAGATACGCAGTATTTT. Translating it yields CASSYQPGQPTDTQYF.

The chain recombines TRBV5-4 with TRBJ1-4; the D is unclear. Trimming pared 4 bases from V and 5 bases from J, leaving 15 bases between. The V gene's germline CDR1 is SGHNT and CDR2 YYREEE (reference sequence). This CDR3 is 15 amino acids long. CDR3 nucleotide sequence: TGTGCCAGCAGCCTCCGGACGGGGAAGAATGAAAAACTGTTTTTT. The encoded protein is CASSLRTGKNEKLFF.

This clone was detected only a few times. This chain uses TRBV16 with TRBJ1-3; no firm D call. The ends were cut back, 4 bases at V and 1 base at J, with 8 bases in the middle. This CDR3 is 14 amino acids long. Germline CDR1 KGHSY, CDR2 FQNENV. The CDR3 is CASSPPGSGNTIYF. CDR3 coding DNA: TGTGCCAGCAGCCCCCCGGGATCTGGAAACACCATATATTTT.

This chain links TRBV7-2 with TRBJ1-5; D perhaps matches TRBD1 (5 bases). V lost 2 bases and J lost 5, with 7 bases in between. Looked up from germline, CDR1 is SGHTA and CDR2 is FQGNSA. CDR3 length: 13 residues. The CDR3 DNA follows: TGTGCCAGCAGCTTAAAAGGGGATCAGCCCCAGCATTTT. Protein sequence: CASSLKGDQPQHF.

The rearrangement links TRBV18 to TRBJ2-7, with D possibly being TRBD1 (5 bases). V gave up 3 bases and J gave up 3 bases, with 15 bases separating them. Germline V CDR1 and CDR2: KGHSH, LQKENI. The CDR3 runs 15 residues. Here the CDR3 reads CASSPQGATNYEQYF. The DNA of the CDR3 is TGTGCCAGCTCACCCCAAGGGGCCACAAACTACGAGCAGTACTTC.

This chain uses TRBV7-2 with TRBJ2-5; 7 nucleotides match TRBD2. Germline values: CDR1 SGHTA, CDR2 FQGNSA. Trimming cost V 3 bases and J 5 bases; bases outside gene matches: 9. This CDR3 region has 15 residues. The CDR3 sequence is CASSFGGSLLETQYF. In nucleotides, the CDR3 is TGTGCCAGCAGCTTCGGCGGGAGTCTACTGGAGACCCAGTACTTC. The whole variable domain, filled in from reference TRBV7-2 and TRBJ2-5, reads GAGVSQSPSNKVTEKGKDVELRCDPISGHTALYWYRQSLGQGLEFLIYFQGNSAPDKSGLPSDRFSAERTGGSVSTLTIQRTQQEDSAVYLCASSFGGSLLETQYFGPGTRLLVL.

Only one count was recorded for this clone. This rearrangement joins TRBV29-1 to TRBJ1-1; maybe TRBD1 (6 bases). This CDR3 is 12 amino acids long. Germline assignment: CDR1 SQVTM and CDR2 ANQGSEA. V was pared by 6 bases and J by 6 bases, with 14 bases between. The CDR3 loop reads CSVDGGGAEAFF. The CDR3 region has the DNA TGCAGCGTGGATGGCGGGGGCGCTGAAGCTTTCTTT.

Only a few counts were recorded for this clone. The chain employs TRBV2 and TRBJ2-5, with 7 bases that match TRBD2. The trim removed 6 bases at V and 4 bases at J, leaving 8 bases unmatched. CDR1 and CDR2 (germline): SNHLY, FYNNEI. This CDR3 has 14 amino acids. The CDR3 DNA sequence: TGTGCCAGCAGGTCCGGCGGGAGCAGAGAGACCCAGTACTTC. Translation gives CASRSGGSRETQYF.

This chain links TRBV2 with TRBJ2-2, with TRBD2 matching 8 bases. CDR3 length: 16 residues. Germline V gene sequence: CDR1 SNHLY, CDR2 FYNNEI. V shed 4 bases, J shed 5 bases, and the junction held 9 bases outside the gene matches. The chain's CDR3 is CASSGPSGSNTGELFF. Here the CDR3 DNA reads TGTGCCAGCAGTGGTCCCAGCGGGAGTAATACCGGGGAGCTGTTTTTT. Looking up the rest from reference TRBV2 and TRBJ2-2 gives the full variable domain: EPEVTQTPSHQVTQMGQEVILRCVPISNHLYFYWYRQILGQKVEFLVSFYNNEISEKSEIFDDQFSVERPDGSNFTLKIRSTKLEDSAMYFCASSGPSGSNTGELFFGEGSRLTVL.

This clone was seen once. The rearrangement links TRBV5-1 to TRBJ2-6; 11 bases are a match to TRBD1. This CDR3 has 17 amino acids. Trimming at V came to 3 bases and at J to 2 bases, leaving 4 bases not matched to a gene. In germline, CDR1 is SGHRS, CDR2 YFSETQ. The CDR3 sequence: CASSSGTGGPGANVLTF. DNA of the CDR3: TGCGCCAGCAGCTCAGGGACAGGGGGACCTGGGGCCAACGTCCTGACTTTC.

The chain links TRBV12-3 or TRBV12-4 to TRBJ1-1; D is uncertain. V lost 6 bases, J lost 7 bases, and 9 bases lay in between. This CDR3 is 11 amino acids long. The CDR3 protein is CASSVGFEAFF. CDR3 nucleotide sequence: TGTGCCAGCAGCGTCGGTTTTGAAGCTTTCTTT.

The count of this clone is one. V and J are TRBV6-5 and TRBJ1-2; 11 positions match TRBD1. This CDR3 spans 16 amino acids. The V and J ends lost 0 bases and 8 bases, in that order; junction bases with no gene match: 8. Per the germline V gene, CDR1 is MNHEY and CDR2 is SVGAGI. CDR3 coding DNA: TGTGCCAGCAGTTACTCGGGTGGACAGGGGGCAGGGGGCTACACCTTC. Translating gives CASSYSGGQGAGGYTF.

This clone has a single count. This chain joins TRBV6-5 and TRBJ2-7; D may be TRBD2 (5 bases). Per germline, CDR1 MNHEY and CDR2 SVGAGI. The ends were cut back, 6 bases at V and 4 bases at J, with 13 bases in the middle. There are 13 residues in the CDR3. The CDR3: CASRTGLNYEQYV. Here the CDR3 DNA reads TGTGCCAGCAGGACTGGACTCAATTACGAGCAGTACGTC.

The chain combines TRBV29-1 with TRBJ1-1; 8 bases align to TRBD1. Germline V CDR1 and CDR2: SQVTM, ANQGSEA. The CDR3 is made up of 14 amino acids. The ends lost 7 bases at V and 7 bases at J; junction bases unmatched: 14. The CDR3 DNA follows: TGCAGCGCAACCTCCGACAGGGGAGGGAGTGAAGCTTTCTTT. Translation: CSATSDRGGSEAFF. Using reference TRBV29-1 and TRBJ1-1 for the parts outside the CDR3, the full variable domain is SAVISQKPSRDICQRGTSLTIQCQVDSQVTMMFWYRQQPGQSLTLIATANQGSEATYESGFVIDKFPISRPNLTFSTLTVSNMSPEDSSIYLCSATSDRGGSEAFFGQGTRLTVV.

V usage is TRBV19 and J usage is TRBJ2-5; D not resolved. Germline CDR1 LNHDA, CDR2 SQIVND (reference sequence). With 5 bases removed from V and 3 bases from J, the gap between germline ends came to 19 bases. The CDR3 runs 16 residues. This chain's CDR3 is CASSPDPFLVEETQYF. The CDR3 region has the DNA TGTGCCAGTAGTCCTGATCCCTTTTTGGTAGAAGAGACCCAGTACTTC. Complete variable domain (other parts from reference TRBV19 and TRBJ2-5): DGGITQSPKYLFRKEGQNVTLSCEQNLNHDAMYWYRQDPGQGLRLIYYSQIVNDFQKGDIAEGYSVSREKKESFPLTVTSAQKNPTAFYLCASSPDPFLVEETQYFGPGTRLLVL.